The entry that follows covers one T cell receptor (beta chain) sequence. This entry belongs to a study of cytomegalovirus exposure and HLA in healthy donors. Primers: 60 Vbeta forward and 13 Jbeta reverse. Sequencing was performed with immunoSEQ multiplex PCR; in TCRdb, only in-frame clones are kept and a portion is missing. The sample has about 76,000 clones, roughly 80% seen once; the top ten hold 1.5% to 2%. Germline trimming cut 5 bases from V and 7 bases from J; bases unmatched to any gene: 8. This CDR3 comprises 16 residues. Looked up from germline, CDR1 is SGHTA and CDR2 is FQGNSA. The genes are TRBV7-2 and TRBJ2-2; 12 nucleotides line up with TRBD1. The sequenced sample was PBMCs. The TCR originated in a woman under 40 in good health and CMV-seronegative. This CDR3 is CASSPPGQGAGGELFF. The CDR3 nucleotides read TGTGCCAGCAGCCCCCCGGGACAGGGGGCAGGCGGGGAGCTGTTTTTT. Drawing the rest from reference TRBV7-2 and TRBJ2-2, the complete variable domain is GAGVSQSPSNKVTEKGKDVELRCDPISGHTALYWYRQSLGQGLEFLIYFQGNSAPDKSGLPSDRFSAERTGGSVSTLTIQRTQQEDSAVYLCASSPPGQGAGGELFFGEGSRLTVL.